Following are 26 T cell receptor beta chains from one sample sequenced in a study of blood T cells in healthy people across ages. The second PCR ran roughly 7 to 12 cycles with a sample-barcoded 5' primer and J-beta primers. TCRdb analysed the 5' RACE reads with MiXCR anew, one entry per CDR3 protein. The sample contains 850,000 to 1,300,000 distinct CDR3 sequences, more than 35% of which appear only once. Sequencing input: blood. Receptors originate from a woman aged 55-70 years in good health.

The chain has TRBV2 and TRBJ2-5; D possibly corresponds to TRBD2 (6 bases). Trimming took off 7 bases at V and 4 bases at J, with 16 bases between the two ends. This CDR3 is built from 14 residues. Germline V gene sequence: CDR1 SNHLY, CDR2 FYNNEI. The CDR3 DNA reads as TGTGCCAGCAACCCCGGGGGACGATTAGAGACCCAGTACTTC. It specifies CASNPGGRLETQYF.

The chain employs TRBV25-1 and TRBJ1-2; 7 bases are a match to TRBD1. The V gene end was trimmed by 2 bases and the J gene end by 7 bases; junction bases not matched to a gene: 13. The CDR3 sequence is 16 residues long. In germline, CDR1 is MGHDK, CDR2 SYGVNS. The DNA for the CDR3 is TGTGCCAGCAGTGAAGAGTTGGGGACAGCGCTTCGTGGCTACACCTTC. Translation: CASSEELGTALRGYTF.

This chain joins TRBV4-1 and TRBJ2-5; 13 bases align to TRBD2. CDR3 length: 16 residues. Germline values: CDR1 MGHRA, CDR2 YSYEKL. Unmatched junction bases numbered 10, after V lost 1 base and J lost 11 bases. The CDR3 reads CASSQGTSGGLREQYF. In DNA, the CDR3 is TGCGCCAGCAGCCAAGGGACTAGCGGGGGTTTACGAGAGCAGTACTTC.

This clonotype has ten or more counts. This chain uses TRBV13 with TRBJ2-7, with TRBD1 as a possible D gene (6 bases). The CDR3 spans 14 residues. The V end was cut by 0 bases, the J end by 2 bases, with 8 bases between. Per the germline V gene, CDR1 is PRHDT and CDR2 is FYEKMQ (reference sequence). DNA of the CDR3: TGTGCCAGCAGCTTAGGAAGGGGGACCTACGAGCAGTACTTC. This gives the protein CASSLGRGTYEQYF.

V is TRBV5-6 and J is TRBJ1-2; the match to TRBD1 covers 7 bases. The CDR3 is 15 residues long. The junction had 14 bases not matched to a gene; V was cut back by 4 bases and J by 8 bases. Germline V gene lookup returns CDR1 SGHDT and CDR2 YYEEEE. The DNA for the CDR3 is TGTGCCAGCAGCCGGCTTGACAGGGTATCCCCCGGCTACACCTTC. It specifies CASSRLDRVSPGYTF.

This clonotype was recorded at least ten times. V gene TRBV10-3 combines with J gene TRBJ2-3, with D perhaps given as TRBD1 or TRBD2 (5 bases each). Germline V CDR1 and CDR2: ENHRY, SYGVKD. The CDR3 covers 15 residues. V was shortened by 4 bases and J by 5 bases, with 16 bases between the two germline ends. DNA of the CDR3: TGTGCCATCAGTGCCTCCGGGACGCTCGGAGATACGCAGTATTTT. Its protein is CAISASGTLGDTQYF.

J is TRBJ1-6 and V is TRBV20-1; 7 positions agree with TRBD1. CDR3 length equals 14 residues. Germline V CDR1 and CDR2: DFQATT, SNEGSKA (reference sequence). J lost 7 bases, V lost 6 bases, and 9 bases had no gene match. The CDR3: CSATRDRLNSPLHF. The CDR3 nucleotides are TGCAGTGCAACCCGGGACAGATTAAATTCACCCCTCCACTTT.

Concerning this clonotype itself: This may be a read error, as it is one base from a much larger clone. The rearrangement uses TRBV10-3 and TRBJ2-3; D might be TRBD2 (6 bases). In germline, CDR1 is ENHRY, CDR2 SYGVKD. The CDR3 loop spans 15 amino acids. Here the CDR3 DNA reads TGTGCCACCAGTCCCTCGGGACTGGGCACAGATACGCAGTATTTT. It is translated as CATSPSGLGTDTQYF.

This clonotype was detected a few times. This chain joins TRBV6-1 and TRBJ2-5, with TRBD2 identical over 10 bases. V was clipped by 2 bases and J by 3 bases; unmatched bases: 6. This CDR3 is built from 16 residues. Germline V gene data show CDR1 as MNHNS and CDR2 as SASEGT. CDR3: CASSEISSGGKETQYF. The CDR3, as DNA: TGTGCCAGCAGTGAAATATCTAGCGGGGGAAAAGAGACCCAGTACTTC.

The chain recombines TRBV15 with TRBJ2-7; D gene unclear. Between the trimmed V and J ends, which lost 0 bases and 2 bases, there was a span of 14 bases. The CDR3 length is 16 residues. Germline CDR1 LNHNV, CDR2 YYDKDF (reference sequence). This CDR3 reads CATSREGRAGTYEQYF. In DNA form, the CDR3 reads TGTGCCACCAGCAGAGAGGGCCGGGCAGGAACCTACGAGCAGTACTTC.

In DNA, the CDR3 is TGTGCCAGCAGCCTAGGGACGGGAGACCTCTCCGTTCAGTACTTC. Translation: CASSLGTGDLSVQYF. This rearrangement joins TRBV11-1 to TRBJ2-4; perhaps TRBD2 as D (6 bases). The V gene's germline CDR1 is SGHAT and CDR2 FQDESV (reference sequence). V was pared by 5 bases and J by 11 bases, with 22 bases between. The CDR3 is 15 amino acids.

The V call is TRBV5-1, the J call TRBJ1-2; TRBD1 aligns across 7 bases. This CDR3 has 12 residues. The V gene's germline CDR1 is SGHRS and CDR2 YFSETQ. The J segment lost 12 bases and the V segment lost 3 bases, leaving 8 bases of the junction unmatched. The CDR3 loop reads CASSWGDSMHTF. The DNA of the CDR3 is TGCGCCAGCAGCTGGGGGGACAGTATGCACACCTTC.

This clonotype showed up just a few times. The CDR3 bases are TGCGCCAGCAGCCAAGTTAGTTCGGGTTCACCCCTCCACTTT. It is translated as CASSQVSSGSPLHF. The chain uses TRBV4-1 and TRBJ1-6, with D hard to call. This CDR3 is built from 14 residues. Germline CDR1 and CDR2: MGHRA and YSYEKL. The germline V and J ends were trimmed by 1 base and 9 bases, with 10 bases remaining between them.

CDR3 residues: CATSRETQVGSVAQYF. CDR3 DNA sequence: TGTGCCACCAGCAGAGAGACCCAGGTGGGCTCGGTTGCCCAGTACTTC. V is TRBV15 and J is TRBJ2-7; D unresolved. Germline CDR1 and CDR2: LNHNV and YYDKDF (reference sequence). The CDR3 length is 16 residues. Trimming removed 0 bases from V and 10 bases from J, with 22 bases in between.

The chain uses TRBV9 and TRBJ2-5; 7 positions match TRBD1. Unmatched junction bases numbered 7, after V lost 6 bases and J lost 2 bases. This CDR3 comprises 14 residues. Per germline, CDR1 SGDLS and CDR2 YYNGEE. The CDR3 nucleotides read TGTGCCAGCAACGACGCAGGGGGTCAAGAGACCCAGTACTTC. It specifies CASNDAGGQETQYF.

This clonotype was counted between two and nine times. The V and J genes are TRBV12-3 or TRBV12-4 and TRBJ1-2; TRBD1 might be the D (6 bases). The CDR3 is made up of 16 amino acids. The V and J ends lost 5 bases and 1 base respectively, with 17 bases between them. CDR3: CASSGRLQGFNYGYTF. CDR3 bases: TGTGCCAGCAGTGGTAGACTACAGGGATTTAACTATGGCTACACCTTC.

The CDR3 DNA reads as TGTGCCACCAGCAGAGATCGGGGTCTGGGCAATGAGCAGTTCTTC. It specifies CATSRDRGLGNEQFF. This sequence joins TRBV15 and TRBJ2-1, with a possible D match to TRBD2 (5 bases). Trimming shortened V by 0 bases and J by 6 bases, and 12 bases separated the two germline ends. This CDR3 is 15 amino acids long. Germline values: CDR1 LNHNV, CDR2 YYDKDF (reference sequence).

The table lists this clonotype with a count of one. A much larger clone differs by one base, so this may be a read error. The rearrangement joins TRBV20-1 to TRBJ2-1; TRBD2 aligns across 10 bases. Trimming took 7 bases from V and 3 from J; bases not matched to a gene: 6. The germline V gene encodes CDR1 DFQATT and CDR2 SNEGSKA (reference sequence). The CDR3 has 14 amino acids. The CDR3 protein is CSEASGRFYNEQFF. The CDR3 DNA sequence: TGCAGTGAGGCTAGCGGGAGATTCTACAATGAGCAGTTCTTC.

This chain joins TRBV20-1 and TRBJ2-7; no definite D call. This CDR3 has 14 residues. Per germline, CDR1 DFQATT and CDR2 SNEGSKA (reference sequence). V was clipped by 6 bases and J by 0 bases, with 15 bases between them. The CDR3: CSARPPIASYEQYF. The CDR3 DNA reads TGCAGTGCAAGACCCCCCATCGCCTCCTACGAGCAGTACTTC.

The V and J genes are TRBV12-3 or TRBV12-4 and TRBJ2-1, with D tentatively TRBD1 (5 bases). The CDR3 is 14 residues long. Trimming stripped 1 base from V and 10 bases from J, with 14 bases between. The CDR3 is CASSLVGATYEQFF. The CDR3 DNA is TGTGCCAGCAGTTTAGTTGGGGCCACCTACGAGCAGTTCTTC.

This sequence joins TRBV9 and TRBJ2-7, with D perhaps assigned TRBD1 or TRBD2 (7 bases each). CDR3 length: 14 residues. The germline V gene has CDR1 SGDLS and CDR2 YYNGEE. V lost 0 bases and J lost 7, with 14 bases in between. CDR3 protein: CASSVAGRGGEQYF. CDR3 sequence (DNA): TGTGCCAGCAGCGTAGCTGGCAGGGGGGGAGAGCAGTACTTC. Full variable domain (remainder filled in from reference TRBV9 and TRBJ2-7): DSGVTQTPKHLITATGQRVTLRCSPRSGDLSVYWYQQSLDQGLQFLIQYYNGEERAKGNILERFSAQQFPDLHSELNLSSLELGDSALYFCASSVAGRGGEQYFGPGTRLTVT.

CDR3: CASSFSISNTGELFF. The CDR3 DNA sequence: TGTGCCAGCAGCTTTAGTATCAGCAACACCGGGGAGCTGTTTTTT. V is TRBV7-2 and J is TRBJ2-2, with no clear D. The V gene's germline CDR1 is SGHTA and CDR2 FQGNSA. The CDR3 has 15 amino acids. Trimming took off 3 bases at V and 2 bases at J, with 10 bases between the two ends.

This clonotype was picked up a small number of times. One end of the junction does not line up with germline, which may come from a read error. The chain has TRBV5-1 and TRBJ2-1; 9 nucleotides align to TRBD1. The CDR3 has 15 residues. Germline V gene data show CDR1 as SGHRS and CDR2 as YFSETQ. CDR3 loop: CASSLEGQGFNGQFF. The CDR3, as DNA: TGCGCCAGCAGCTTGGAGGGACAGGGTTTCAATGGGCAGTTCTTC.

The chain uses TRBV7-2 and TRBJ2-3, with 8 bases matching TRBD2. V lost 0 bases and J lost 0; bases outside the gene matches: 11. This CDR3 has 19 residues. Germline V gives CDR1 SGHTA, CDR2 FQGNSA. As DNA, the CDR3 is TGTGCCAGCAGCTTAGCAGCGACTGTCGGCGGGAGGAGCACAGATACGCAGTATTTT. Residues: CASSLAATVGGRSTDTQYF.

This chain links TRBV4-1 with TRBJ2-4, with 9 bases matching TRBD2. The J call is uncertain, as TRBJ2-7 better fits the DNA end. Per germline, CDR1 MGHRA and CDR2 YSYEKL. The CDR3 is 16 amino acids. The CDR3, as DNA: TGCGCCAGCAGCCAAGTCCTAGCGGGGACGGCCTACGAGCAGTACTTC. Translated, it gives CASSQVLAGTAYEQYF.

The chain is built from TRBV6-2 or TRBV6-3 and TRBJ2-4; D might be TRBD2 (6 bases). V was shortened by 10 bases and J by 3 bases, with 19 bases between the two germline ends. The germline V gene has CDR1 MNHEY and CDR2 SVGEGT. The CDR3 consists of 15 residues. CDR3 in amino acids: CANENGSRDKNIQYF. CDR3 nucleotides: TGTGCCAACGAGAACGGGAGTCGTGACAAAAACATTCAGTACTTC.